The TCR beta chain under discussion was sequenced for a study of blood T cell repertoires in COVID-19. Study background: The United States, Italy and Spain were the sources of the acute and convalescent COVID-19 samples. The analysed material was cDNA or gDNA that came from T cells, B-cell-depleted T cells, or PBMCs.

Germline values: CDR1 LNHNV, CDR2 YYDKDF (reference sequence). The V end lost 0 bases, the J end lost 5 bases, and 10 bases lay between the germline ends. This CDR3 has 15 amino acids. This clone was found a few times. TCRdb's table, derived via immunoSEQ multiplex PCR, lists solely in-frame clones and lacks some. The sample has some 93,000 clones, 75% to 90% seen once. The source is a man in his sixties with acute or convalescent COVID-19. The J gene is TRBJ2-2, the V gene TRBV15, with D unclear. Sequencing was done on a sample of peripheral blood. CDR3 bases: TGTGCCACCAGCAGAGAGGGCAGATCTACCGGGGAGCTGTTTTTT. It codes for CATSREGRSTGELFF.